This is a list of T cell receptor beta chains from one sample in a study of shared clonotypes between healthy human individuals. Sequencing was performed with immunoSEQ multiplex PCR; in TCRdb, only in-frame clones are kept and a portion is missing. The sample shows a few hundred thousand clones, around 76% of them seen only once. The sample consisted of PBMCs. The receptors were gathered from a woman aged 40 to 50 in good health. Some clones in this sample may be carry-over from other donors' samples. Both conserved end residues are part of each CDR3. The D gene is left open where the match is weak. For some rows the clone size is stated as once, few or many, or as a class when expanded; others skip it.

d_gene	v_gene	j_gene	len	abundance	CDR3aa	CDR3nt
TRBD2	TRBV5-1	TRBJ2-2	15	-	CARSWGGTGTGELFF	TGCGCCCGCAGCTGGGGGGGAACAGGCACCGGGGAGCTGTTTTTT
TRBD1	TRBV5-4	TRBJ2-1	15	-	CASSLGPGTGNEQFF	TGTGCCAGCAGCTTGGGCCCCGGGACAGGGAATGAGCAGTTCTTC
TRBD1	TRBV18	TRBJ2-7	15	-	CASSRAGTGSYEQYF	TGTGCCAGCTCACGAGCCGGGACAGGTTCTTACGAGCAGTACTTC
-	TRBV30	TRBJ1-5	13	-	CAWSGSVVQPQHF	TGTGCCTGGAGCGGAAGTGTCGTCCAGCCCCAGCATTTT
-	TRBV19	TRBJ2-1	16	few	CASKGGSGYPEGEQFF	TGTGCCAGTAAAGGTGGAAGCGGGTACCCCGAGGGTGAGCAGTTCTTC
-	TRBV19	TRBJ1-1	13	few	CASKWAVNTEAFF	TGTGCCAGTAAATGGGCAGTGAACACTGAAGCTTTCTTT
TRBD1	TRBV28	TRBJ2-7	14	many	CASSRQGDPYEQYF	TGTGCCAGCAGCAGACAGGGGGATCCCTACGAGCAGTACTTC
TRBD2	TRBV5-1	TRBJ2-7	15	-	CASSLKLAGPYEQYF	TGCGCCAGCAGCTTGAAACTAGCGGGCCCCTACGAGCAGTACTTC
TRBD1	TRBV28	TRBJ2-7	14	once	CASSFMGQHYEQYF	TGTGCCAGCAGTTTTATGGGACAGCACTACGAGCAGTACTTC
TRBD1	TRBV10-3	TRBJ2-7	15	-	CAISSGTGYSYEQYF	TGTGCCATCAGTTCCGGGACAGGGTACTCCTACGAGCAGTACTTC
-	TRBV6-5	TRBJ1-1	14	-	CASRKEGRNTEAFF	TGTGCCAGCAGGAAGGAGGGGCGGAACACTGAAGCTTTCTTT
TRBD2	TRBV5-1	TRBJ2-1	17	-	CASSLIPTSGSFNEQFF	TGCGCCAGCAGCTTGATTCCAACTAGCGGGAGTTTTAATGAGCAGTTCTTC
-	TRBV28	TRBJ1-1	12	-	CASSFWATEAFF	TGTGCCAGCAGTTTTTGGGCCACTGAAGCTTTCTTT
-	TRBV9	TRBJ1-2	17	-	CASSVVPGRTSYYGYTF	TGTGCCAGCAGCGTAGTGCCAGGGCGGACCTCTTACTATGGCTACACCTTC
-	TRBV7-2	TRBJ2-3	15	-	CASSHLLGSTDTQYF	TGTGCCAGCAGCCATTTATTGGGGAGCACAGATACGCAGTATTTT
-	TRBV6-5	TRBJ1-2	14	-	CASSLDRNNYGYTF	TGTGCCAGCAGTCTCGACAGGAATAACTATGGCTACACCTTC
TRBD2	TRBV18	TRBJ2-3	16	few	CASSPPSGRTTDTQYF	TGTGCCAGCTCACCACCTAGCGGGAGGACCACAGATACGCAGTATTTT
-	TRBV6-1	TRBJ2-7	14	-	CASRETILGGEQYF	TGTGCCAGCAGAGAGACAATTCTTGGGGGCGAGCAGTACTTC
-	TRBV29-1	TRBJ1-1	14	once	CSVEKWTGNTEAFF	TGCAGCGTTGAGAAATGGACGGGGAACACTGAAGCTTTCTTT
-	TRBV19	TRBJ2-1	16	-	CASTPSWGILNNEQFF	TGTGCCAGTACCCCGAGCTGGGGAATCCTTAACAATGAGCAGTTCTTC
-	TRBV21-1	TRBJ1-5	17	-	CASSLPFGGYSNQPQHF	TGTGCCAGCAGCCTTCCCTTCGGGGGTTATAGCAATCAGCCCCAGCATTTT
-	TRBV30	TRBJ1-6	16	-	CAWSVGASSYNSPLHF	TGTGCCTGGAGTGTGGGAGCGAGCTCCTATAATTCACCCCTCCACTTT
-	TRBV7-8	TRBJ2-3	18	-	CASSLFWAQFYNADTQYF	TGTGCCAGCAGCTTATTCTGGGCCCAGTTTTACAATGCAGATACGCAGTATTTT
-	TRBV27	TRBJ1-2	17	-	CASSPDPDSRTQGGYTF	TGTGCCAGCAGTCCAGACCCAGACAGCCGCACCCAGGGTGGCTACACCTTC
-	TRBV7-2	TRBJ2-3	14	-	CASSFAEGTDTQYF	TGTGCCAGCAGCTTCGCGGAGGGCACAGATACGCAGTATTTT
-	TRBV4-1	TRBJ2-2	15	-	CASSQGAGSWGELFF	TGCGCCAGCAGCCAAGGGGCGGGGTCGTGGGGGGAGCTGTTTTTT
TRBD2	TRBV7-3	TRBJ2-7	15	-	CASSPRLGGRGEQYF	TGTGCCAGCAGCCCCCGCCTCGGAGGGAGGGGCGAGCAGTACTTC
-	TRBV6-6	TRBJ1-3	14	-	CASSYVDVGNTIYF	TGTGCCAGCAGTTATGTGGACGTCGGAAACACCATATATTTT
TRBD2	TRBV18	TRBJ2-1	17	-	CASSPPTGTTRMNEQFF	TGTGCCAGCTCACCACCTACCGGGACTACCCGGATGAATGAGCAGTTCTTC
-	TRBV15	TRBJ2-7	13	many	CATSRDNADEQYF	TGTGCCACCAGCAGAGACAACGCCGACGAGCAGTACTTC
TRBD2	TRBV10-3	TRBJ2-7	15	-	CATSQGLAGASEQYF	TGTGCCACAAGCCAGGGACTAGCGGGAGCCTCCGAGCAGTACTTC
-	TRBV11-2	TRBJ2-6	19	-	CASSLVGQIKFSGANVLTF	TGTGCCAGCAGCTTAGTCGGACAGATTAAATTCTCTGGGGCCAACGTCCTGACTTTC
TRBD1	TRBV15	TRBJ2-3	15	-	CATSRGTGGPDTQYF	TGTGCCACCAGCAGAGGGACAGGGGGGCCAGATACGCAGTATTTT
TRBD1	TRBV6-6	TRBJ1-5	15	-	CASNQRQGDNQPQHF	TGTGCCAGCAACCAACGACAGGGGGACAATCAGCCCCAGCATTTT
-	TRBV6-1	TRBJ2-1	14	-	CASVAVSTYNEQFF	TGTGCCAGCGTCGCGGTTTCCACCTACAATGAGCAGTTCTTC
TRBD2	TRBV4-1	TRBJ2-3	17	-	CASSQESLAGNTDTQYF	TGCGCCAGCAGCCAAGAGTCACTAGCGGGGAACACAGATACGCAGTATTTT
TRBD1	TRBV18	TRBJ1-2	16	-	CASSPPIWDRGSGYTF	TGTGCCAGCTCACCACCAATTTGGGACAGAGGAAGTGGCTACACCTTC
-	TRBV28	TRBJ1-5	15	-	CASSLRRGYYQPQHF	TGTGCCAGCAGTTTAAGAAGAGGGTATTACCAGCCCCAGCATTTT
TRBD2	TRBV5-4	TRBJ2-1	18	-	CASSMGGTSGRRNNEQFF	TGTGCCAGCAGCATGGGAGGGACTAGCGGGAGAAGGAACAATGAGCAGTTCTTC
-	TRBV7-9	TRBJ2-7	13	-	CASSFGLSYEQYF	TGTGCCAGCAGCTTCGGACTCTCCTACGAGCAGTACTTC
-	TRBV5-6	TRBJ2-1	15	-	CASSFRGRPSNEQFF	TGTGCCAGCAGCTTCCGAGGGAGGCCGTCCAATGAGCAGTTCTTC
-	TRBV5-6	TRBJ1-4	11	-	CASSLGEKLFF	TGTGCCAGCAGCTTGGGTGAAAAACTGTTTTTT
-	TRBV28	TRBJ1-6	12	-	CASSFGNSPLHF	TGTGCCAGCAGTTTTGGCAATTCACCCCTCCACTTT
-	TRBV5-4	TRBJ2-5	15	-	CASSSRTTPIETQYF	TGTGCCAGCAGCTCTAGAACTACCCCCATAGAGACCCAGTACTTC
-	TRBV5-1	TRBJ2-5	16	-	CASSLGLGANLETQYF	TGCGCCAGCAGCTTGGGGTTGGGGGCAAATCTGGAGACCCAGTACTTC
-	TRBV18	TRBJ1-5	13	-	CASSPGADQPQHF	TGTGCCAGCTCACCAGGAGCCGATCAGCCCCAGCATTTT
-	TRBV7-9	TRBJ1-1	15	-	CASSFLGDPLTEAFF	TGTGCCAGCAGCTTCCTAGGCGATCCGCTAACTGAAGCTTTCTTT
TRBD1	TRBV7-2	TRBJ2-5	15	-	CASSPSGQGQETQYF	TGTGCCAGCAGTCCGAGCGGACAGGGTCAAGAGACCCAGTACTTC
-	TRBV5-1	TRBJ2-3	14	-	CASLRDQTTDTQYF	TGCGCCAGCCTTCGAGACCAGACGACAGATACGCAGTATTTT
-	TRBV28	TRBJ2-5	14	once	CASSGRDGQETQYF	TGTGCCAGCAGTGGCAGGGATGGCCAAGAGACCCAGTACTTC
-	TRBV6-1	TRBJ2-7	13	few	CASSGGPEYEQYF	TGTGCCAGCAGTGGGGGCCCGGAGTACGAGCAGTACTTC
-	TRBV21-1	TRBJ2-7	13	-	CASSVAGDYEQYF	TGTGCCAGCAGCGTAGCGGGAGATTACGAGCAGTACTTC
-	TRBV19	TRBJ1-1	13	-	CASSIGGATEAFF	TGTGCCAGTAGTATAGGGGGGGCCACTGAAGCTTTCTTT
-	TRBV6-6	TRBJ1-1	13	-	CASSYSGFTEAFF	TGTGCCAGCAGTTACTCAGGTTTCACTGAAGCTTTCTTT
-	TRBV30	TRBJ2-1	14	-	CAWSATRTYNEQFF	TGTGCCTGGAGTGCGACTAGGACCTACAATGAGCAGTTCTTC
-	TRBV5-1	TRBJ1-2	14	few	CASSQDGTGYGYTF	TGCGCCAGCAGCCAGGACGGGACCGGCTATGGCTACACCTTC